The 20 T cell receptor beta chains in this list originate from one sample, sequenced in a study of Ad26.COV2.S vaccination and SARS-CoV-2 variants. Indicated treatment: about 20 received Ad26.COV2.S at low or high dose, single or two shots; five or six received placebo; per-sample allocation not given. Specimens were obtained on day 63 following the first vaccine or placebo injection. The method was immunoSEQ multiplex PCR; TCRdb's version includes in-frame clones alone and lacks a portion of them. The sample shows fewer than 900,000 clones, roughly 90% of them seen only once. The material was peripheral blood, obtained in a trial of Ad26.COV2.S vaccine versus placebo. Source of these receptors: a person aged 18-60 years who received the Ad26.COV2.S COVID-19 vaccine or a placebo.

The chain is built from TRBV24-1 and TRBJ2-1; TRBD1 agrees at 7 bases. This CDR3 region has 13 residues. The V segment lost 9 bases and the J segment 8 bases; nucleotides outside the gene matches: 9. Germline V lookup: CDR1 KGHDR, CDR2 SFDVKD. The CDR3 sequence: CATGGQVVHEQFF. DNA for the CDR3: TGTGCCACCGGTGGACAGGTGGTACATGAGCAGTTCTTC.

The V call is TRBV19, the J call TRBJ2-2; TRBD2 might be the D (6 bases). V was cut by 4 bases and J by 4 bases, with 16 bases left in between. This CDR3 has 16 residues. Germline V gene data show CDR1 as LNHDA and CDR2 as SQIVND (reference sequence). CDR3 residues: CASSTLLGLATGELFF. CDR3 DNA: TGTGCCAGTAGTACTCTACTGGGACTCGCCACCGGGGAGCTGTTTTTT. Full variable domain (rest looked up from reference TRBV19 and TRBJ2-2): DGGITQSPKYLFRKEGQNVTLSCEQNLNHDAMYWYRQDPGQGLRLIYYSQIVNDFQKGDIAEGYSVSREKKESFPLTVTSAQKNPTAFYLCASSTLLGLATGELFFGEGSRLTVL.

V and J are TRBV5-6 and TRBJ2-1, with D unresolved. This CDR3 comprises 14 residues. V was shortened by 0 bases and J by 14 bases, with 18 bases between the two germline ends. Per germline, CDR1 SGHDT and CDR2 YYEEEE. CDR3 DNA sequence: TGTGCCAGCAGCTTGGAATGGTCTGCCCCCGTGGAGTTCTTC. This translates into CASSLEWSAPVEFF.

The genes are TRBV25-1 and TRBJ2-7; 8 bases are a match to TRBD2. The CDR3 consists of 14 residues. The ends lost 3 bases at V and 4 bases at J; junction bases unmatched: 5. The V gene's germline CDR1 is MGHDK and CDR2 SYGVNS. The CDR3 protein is CASSDPSGRYEQYF. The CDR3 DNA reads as TGTGCCAGCAGTGACCCTAGCGGGCGGTACGAGCAGTACTTC.

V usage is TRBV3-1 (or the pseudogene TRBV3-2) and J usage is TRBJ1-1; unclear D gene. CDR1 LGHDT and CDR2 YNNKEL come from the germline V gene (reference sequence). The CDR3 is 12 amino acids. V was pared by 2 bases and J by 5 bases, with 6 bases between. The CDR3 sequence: CASSQIGTEAFF. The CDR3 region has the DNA TGTGCCAGCAGCCAAATCGGAACTGAAGCTTTCTTT.

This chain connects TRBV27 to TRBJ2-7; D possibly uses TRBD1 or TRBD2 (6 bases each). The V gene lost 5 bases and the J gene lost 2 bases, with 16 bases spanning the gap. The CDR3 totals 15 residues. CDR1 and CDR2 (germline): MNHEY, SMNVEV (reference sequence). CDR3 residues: CASSPRWGAAYEQYF. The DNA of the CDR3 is TGTGCCAGCAGTCCACGTTGGGGGGCTGCCTACGAGCAGTACTTC.

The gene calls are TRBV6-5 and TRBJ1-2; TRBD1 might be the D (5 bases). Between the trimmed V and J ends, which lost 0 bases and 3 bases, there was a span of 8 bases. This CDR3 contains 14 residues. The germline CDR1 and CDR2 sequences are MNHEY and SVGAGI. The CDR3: CASSYSAGDYGYTF. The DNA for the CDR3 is TGTGCCAGCAGTTACTCTGCGGGGGACTATGGCTACACCTTC.

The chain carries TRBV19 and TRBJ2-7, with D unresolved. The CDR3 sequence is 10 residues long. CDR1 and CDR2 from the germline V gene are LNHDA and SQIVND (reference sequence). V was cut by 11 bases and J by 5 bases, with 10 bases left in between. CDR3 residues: CAPLTHEQYF. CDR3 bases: TGTGCCCCCCTGACGCACGAGCAGTACTTC. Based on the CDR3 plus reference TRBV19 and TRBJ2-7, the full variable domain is DGGITQSPKYLFRKEGQNVTLSCEQNLNHDAMYWYRQDPGQGLRLIYYSQIVNDFQKGDIAEGYSVSREKKESFPLTVTSAQKNPTAFYLCAPLTHEQYFGPGTRLTVT.

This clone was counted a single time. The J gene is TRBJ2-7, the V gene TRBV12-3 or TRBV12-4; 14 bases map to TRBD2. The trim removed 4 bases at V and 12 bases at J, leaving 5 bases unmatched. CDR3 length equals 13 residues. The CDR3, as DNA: TGTGCCAGCAGTTCCGGGACTAGCGGGAGAAGGTACTTC. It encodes CASSSGTSGRRYF.

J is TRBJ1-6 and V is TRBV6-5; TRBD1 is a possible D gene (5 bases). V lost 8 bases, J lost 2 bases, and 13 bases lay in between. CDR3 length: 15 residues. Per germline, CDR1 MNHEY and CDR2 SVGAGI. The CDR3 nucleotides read TGTGCCAGCCTCCGGACACATACCTATAATTCACCCCTCCACTTT. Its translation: CASLRTHTYNSPLHF.

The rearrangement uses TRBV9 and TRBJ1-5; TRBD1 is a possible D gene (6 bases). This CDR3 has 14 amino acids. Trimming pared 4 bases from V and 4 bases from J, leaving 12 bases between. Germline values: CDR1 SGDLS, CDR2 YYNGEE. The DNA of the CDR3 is TGTGCCAGCAGCCCAGGACAGCGAAATCAGCCCCAGCATTTT. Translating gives CASSPGQRNQPQHF.

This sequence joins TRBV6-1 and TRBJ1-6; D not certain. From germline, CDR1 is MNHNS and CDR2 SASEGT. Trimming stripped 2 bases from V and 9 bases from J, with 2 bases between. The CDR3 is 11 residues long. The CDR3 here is CASSEFSPLHF. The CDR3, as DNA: TGTGCCAGCAGTGAATTTTCACCCCTCCACTTT.

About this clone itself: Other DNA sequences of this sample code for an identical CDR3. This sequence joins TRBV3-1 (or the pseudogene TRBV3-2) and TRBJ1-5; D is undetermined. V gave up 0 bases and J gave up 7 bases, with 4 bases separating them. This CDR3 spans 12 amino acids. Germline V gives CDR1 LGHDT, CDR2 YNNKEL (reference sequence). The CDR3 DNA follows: TGTGCCAGCAGCCAAGACAGACAGCCCCAGCATTTT. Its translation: CASSQDRQPQHF.

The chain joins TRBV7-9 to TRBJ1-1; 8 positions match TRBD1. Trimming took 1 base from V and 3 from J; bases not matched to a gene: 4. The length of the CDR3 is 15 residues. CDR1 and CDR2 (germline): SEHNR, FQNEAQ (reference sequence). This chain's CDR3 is CASSLEDREDTEAFF. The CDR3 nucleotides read TGTGCCAGCAGCTTAGAGGACAGGGAGGACACTGAAGCTTTCTTT. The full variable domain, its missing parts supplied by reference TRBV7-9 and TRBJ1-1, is DTGVSQNPRHKITKRGQNVTFRCDPISEHNRLYWYRQTLGQGPEFLTYFQNEAQLEKSRLLSDRFSAERPKGSFSTLEIQRTEQGDSAMYLCASSLEDREDTEAFFGQGTRLTVV.

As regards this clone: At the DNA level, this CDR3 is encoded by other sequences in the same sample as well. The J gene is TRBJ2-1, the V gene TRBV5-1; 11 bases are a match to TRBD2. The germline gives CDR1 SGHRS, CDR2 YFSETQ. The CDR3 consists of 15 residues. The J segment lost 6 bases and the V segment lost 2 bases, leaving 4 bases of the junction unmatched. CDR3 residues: CASSLELAGVNEQFF. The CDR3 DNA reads TGCGCCAGCAGCTTAGAACTAGCGGGGGTCAATGAGCAGTTCTTC.

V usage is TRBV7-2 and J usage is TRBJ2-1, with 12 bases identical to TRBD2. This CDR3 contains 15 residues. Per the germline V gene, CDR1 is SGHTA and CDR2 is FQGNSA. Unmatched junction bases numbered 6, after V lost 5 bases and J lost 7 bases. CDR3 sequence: CASSLRTSGTNEQFF. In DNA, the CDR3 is TGTGCCAGCAGCCTGAGGACTAGCGGGACGAATGAGCAGTTCTTC.

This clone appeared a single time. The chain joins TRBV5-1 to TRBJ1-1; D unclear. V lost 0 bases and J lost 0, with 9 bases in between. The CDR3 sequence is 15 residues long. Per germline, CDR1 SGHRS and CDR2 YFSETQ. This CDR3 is CASSLEEGVNTEAFF. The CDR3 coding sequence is TGCGCCAGCAGCTTGGAGGAGGGTGTGAACACTGAAGCTTTCTTT.

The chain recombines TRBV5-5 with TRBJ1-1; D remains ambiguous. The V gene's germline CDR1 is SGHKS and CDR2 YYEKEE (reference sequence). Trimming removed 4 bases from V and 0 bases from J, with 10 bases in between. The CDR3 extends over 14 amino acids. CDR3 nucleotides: TGTGCCAGCAGCCTGAACAACCTGAACACTGAAGCTTTCTTT. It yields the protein CASSLNNLNTEAFF.

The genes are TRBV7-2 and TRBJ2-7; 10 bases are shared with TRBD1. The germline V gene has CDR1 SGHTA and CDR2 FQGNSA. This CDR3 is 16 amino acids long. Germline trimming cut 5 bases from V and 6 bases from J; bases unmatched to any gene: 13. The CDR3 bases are TGTGCCAGCAGCCAGGGGGGGACAGGGGCCCCCGGCGAGCAGTACTTC. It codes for CASSQGGTGAPGEQYF.

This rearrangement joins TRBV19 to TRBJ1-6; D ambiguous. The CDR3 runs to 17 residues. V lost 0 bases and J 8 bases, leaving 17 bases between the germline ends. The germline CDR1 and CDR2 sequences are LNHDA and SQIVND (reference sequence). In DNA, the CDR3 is TGTGCCAGTAGTATAGATGGGAACGGGGTACTTGATTCACCCCTCCACTTT. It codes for CASSIDGNGVLDSPLHF.